The T cell receptor (beta chain) under discussion was sequenced for a study of T cells in Graves' hyperthyroidism and ophthalmopathy. Notes on the study in general: Ophthalmopathy cases were set apart from stable hyperthyroidism by a 13 V-J model.

Germline V gene data show CDR1 as DFQATT and CDR2 as SNEGSKA (reference sequence). This CDR3 region has 16 residues. Details on this clonotype: Its antigen is currently unknown. A much bigger clone sits one base away, suggesting this may be a read error.

Amplification of TCR beta CDR3 regions used RNA as the template. A first-round RT-PCR of the TCR CDR3 used the HTBI primer set. Via MiXCR, TCRdb re-called the multiplex PCR reads, giving one row per CDR3 protein. Here the sample spans about 640,000 distinct CDR3 sequences, 14% being singletons. Pregnant or lactating patients were excluded, as were those with uncontrolled infection or other autoimmune disease. Each diagnosis drew on symptoms, thyroxine, TRAb, thyroid ultrasound and orbital computed tomography findings. The PBMCs had their origin in about 9.7 ml of fresh peripheral blood. This chain links TRBV20-1 with TRBJ2-3; 9 positions match TRBD1. Source material: blood. This receptor was obtained from a woman in her fifties or sixties with Graves' ophthalmopathy. CDR3 region: CSTRDPTGGETDTQYF. For the CDR3, the DNA is TGCAGTACTAGAGACCCGACAGGGGGAGAGACAGATACGCAGTATTTT.